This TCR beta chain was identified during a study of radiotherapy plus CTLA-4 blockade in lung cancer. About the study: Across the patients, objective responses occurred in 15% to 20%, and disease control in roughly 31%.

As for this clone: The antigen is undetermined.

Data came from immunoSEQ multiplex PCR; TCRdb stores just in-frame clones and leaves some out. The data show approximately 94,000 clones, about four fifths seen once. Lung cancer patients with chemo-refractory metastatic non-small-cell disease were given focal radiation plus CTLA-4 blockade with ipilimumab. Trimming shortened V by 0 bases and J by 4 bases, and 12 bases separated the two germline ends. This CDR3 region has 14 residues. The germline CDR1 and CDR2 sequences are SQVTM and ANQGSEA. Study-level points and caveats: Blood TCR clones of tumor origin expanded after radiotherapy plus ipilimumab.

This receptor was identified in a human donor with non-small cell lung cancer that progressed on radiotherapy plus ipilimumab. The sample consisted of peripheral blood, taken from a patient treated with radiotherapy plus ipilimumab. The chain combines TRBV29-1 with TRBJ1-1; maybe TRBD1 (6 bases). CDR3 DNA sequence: TGCAGCGTTGAAGAAGCAGGGGCTGGCACTGAAGCTTTCTTT. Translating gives CSVEEAGAGTEAFF.